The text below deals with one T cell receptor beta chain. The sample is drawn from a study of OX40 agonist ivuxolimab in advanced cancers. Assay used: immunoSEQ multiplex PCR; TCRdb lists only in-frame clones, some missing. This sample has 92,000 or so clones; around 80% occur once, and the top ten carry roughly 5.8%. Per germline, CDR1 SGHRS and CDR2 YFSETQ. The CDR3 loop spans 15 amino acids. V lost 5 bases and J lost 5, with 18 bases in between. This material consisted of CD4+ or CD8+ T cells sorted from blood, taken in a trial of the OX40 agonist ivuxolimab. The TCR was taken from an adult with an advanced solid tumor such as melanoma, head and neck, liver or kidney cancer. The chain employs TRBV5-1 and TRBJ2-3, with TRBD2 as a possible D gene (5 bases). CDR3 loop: CASSSPDLEGDTQYF. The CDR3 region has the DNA TGCGCCAGCAGTTCTCCCGACCTTGAGGGAGATACGCAGTATTTT.